Here is one T cell receptor (beta chain) with its context. The antigen is undetermined. Measured with immunoSEQ multiplex PCR; TCRdb has only the in-frame clones, and not every one. In the table there are tens of thousands of clones, about 89% of which are singletons. The CDR3 loop spans 13 amino acids. Between the trimmed V and J ends, which lost 3 bases and 2 bases, there was a span of 10 bases. Germline V gene lookup returns CDR1 SQVTM and CDR2 ANQGSEA. This specimen belongs to a study of OX40 agonist ivuxolimab in advanced cancers. Study-level findings and limits: Within 6 weeks, CD4+ and CD8+ blood T cells expanded clonally at 0.1 to 3.0 mg/kg.

This specimen consisted of CD4+ or CD8+ T cells sorted from blood, obtained in a trial of the OX40 agonist ivuxolimab. This rearrangement joins TRBV29-1 to TRBJ2-5; D is uncertain. The clonotype originates from an adult with an advanced solid tumor such as melanoma, head and neck, liver or kidney cancer. The CDR3: CSVEAGQQETQYF. The CDR3 nucleotides are TGCAGCGTTGAGGCAGGCCAACAAGAGACCCAGTACTTC.